This TCR beta chain was obtained from a study of cytomegalovirus exposure and HLA in healthy donors. Overall study findings and caveats: An analysis that came later showed most CMV-associated TCR beta chains appearing HLA-restricted.

13 Jbeta primers and 60 Vbeta primers were used for the PCR. Libraries were prepared by immunoSEQ multiplex PCR; TCRdb keeps only in-frame clonotypes and omits some of them. The repertoire holds 130,000 to 150,000 clones, with around 82% as singletons. V shed 5 bases and J 5 bases; nucleotides not matched to a gene: 7. This CDR3 contains 15 residues. CDR1 is SGHRS, CDR2 YFSETQ, per germline. About this clone: Its antigen is not identified.

Sequencing input: PBMCs. The chain combines TRBV5-1 with TRBJ2-5; TRBD2 matches at 12 bases. The clonotype originates from a man aged 35-49 years in good health and CMV-seropositive. The CDR3 loop reads CASRSSGGDTETQYF. The DNA for the CDR3 is TGCGCCAGCAGATCTAGCGGGGGGGATACGGAGACCCAGTACTTC. The full variable domain, completed using reference TRBV5-1 and TRBJ2-5, is KAGVTQTPRYLIKTRGQQVTLSCSPISGHRSVSWYQQTPGQGLQFLFEYFSETQRNKGNFPGRFSGRQFSNSRSEMNVSTLELGDSALYLCASRSSGGDTETQYFGPGTRLLVL.